This T cell receptor beta chain comes out of a study of identifying expanded T cells in peripheral blood. General study points: Technical replicates showed around 1.1 changed clones; around 2 weeks around 15; four weeks 19. Across healthy donors, higher total template counts meant significantly greater roughly 2-week count variance.

The V gene end was trimmed by 4 bases and the J gene end by 1 base; junction bases not matched to a gene: 6. The V gene's germline CDR1 is SGHRS and CDR2 YFSETQ. The CDR3 runs to 16 residues. About this clone: Its target is unknown.

During the collection period, no donor immune events like infections were recorded. Libraries were prepared by immunoSEQ multiplex PCR; TCRdb keeps only in-frame clonotypes and omits some of them. The sample yields tens of thousands of clones, about 89% seen once. The genes are TRBV5-1 and TRBJ2-1; 9 bases agree with TRBD2. The sample consisted of blood. The sequence came from a person aged 18 to 75 in good health. CDR3 loop: CASSRAGGQSYNEQFF. CDR3 in DNA: TGCGCCAGCAGCCGGGCGGGGGGGCAATCCTACAATGAGCAGTTCTTC.